This T cell receptor (beta chain) originates from a study of regulatory T cells in long-lasting Graves disease. Library construction for TCR beta used iRepertoire HTBI primers and Arm-PCR of CDR3 regions. TCRdb passed the multiplex PCR reads through MiXCR, listing each CDR3 protein once. The data hold 310,000 or so distinct CDR3 sequences, with 20% to 25% observed a single time. The time point is: persistent/refractory GD, antithyroid drugs over 5 years with positive TRAb. Researchers made the TCR library from RNA that was extracted from PBMCs. Regarding this clonotype: Its target is unknown.

Trimming took off 1 base at V and 1 base at J, with 7 bases between the two ends. The CDR3 is 13 amino acids. Per germline, CDR1 DFQATT and CDR2 SNEGSKA (reference sequence). General study points: TRBV28 was favored in persistent disease, as were TRBJ1-2 and TRBJ2-5.

Sequencing used peripheral blood mononuclear cells (PBMCs), obtained when the disease was refractory, from a patient treated with antithyroid drugs. The source of this sequence is a female donor with Graves disease. V and J are TRBV20-1 and TRBJ2-5; D call uncertain. The CDR3: CSARGRAQETQYF. CDR3 in DNA: TGCAGTGCTAGAGGACGGGCCCAAGAGACCCAGTACTTC.